One and the same sample provided the 23 T cell receptor beta chains below, sequenced in a study of CD8 T cells in Susac syndrome. RNA in amounts of about 0.5 to 1 ug was reverse transcribed with random hexamers. MiXCR was run by TCRdb on the immunoSEQ multiplex PCR reads, yielding one entry per CDR3 protein. The sample lists roughly 150,000 distinct CDR3 sequences, about 94% occurring once. The specimen sequenced was CD8+ T cells from PBMCs. The origin of the receptors is a human donor with multiple sclerosis.

J is TRBJ2-7 and V is TRBV20-1, with 8 nucleotides matching TRBD2. The CDR3 is 13 amino acids. Germline CDR1 is DFQATT and CDR2 is SNEGSKA (reference sequence). V gave up 3 bases and J gave up 4 bases; unmatched junction bases: 5. In DNA form, the CDR3 reads TGCAGTGCTAGGACTAGCGACAGGTACGAGCAGTACTTC. This sequence encodes CSARTSDRYEQYF.

The genes are TRBV27 and TRBJ1-2; a possible D gene is TRBD1 (6 bases). The CDR3 is 14 amino acids. CDR1 and CDR2 from the germline V gene are MNHEY and SMNVEV (reference sequence). V lost 5 bases and J lost 5, with 15 bases in between. CDR3 nucleotide sequence: TGTGCCAGCAGTCGAGCCGGGACACTATATGGCTACACCTTC. Translating it yields CASSRAGTLYGYTF.

The rearrangement links TRBV9 to TRBJ1-2; 9 bases map to TRBD1. The germline CDR1 and CDR2 sequences are SGDLS and YYNGEE. Trimming took 3 bases from V and 9 from J; bases not matched to a gene: 6. The CDR3 has 13 amino acids. DNA of the CDR3: TGTGCCAGCAGCGCCCGACAGGGGGAGAGCTACACCTTC. This encodes CASSARQGESYTF.

The V call is TRBV12-3 or TRBV12-4, the J call TRBJ2-3; TRBD2 matches at 8 bases. This CDR3 region has 15 residues. Germline trimming cut 6 bases from V and 0 bases from J; bases unmatched to any gene: 5. CDR3 loop: CASSRGGTSTDTQYF. For the CDR3, the DNA is TGTGCCAGCAGCCGCGGGGGGACGAGCACAGATACGCAGTATTTT.

This clonotype was seen once. CDR3 coding DNA: TGTGCCAGCAGCGTAGCGGGGACAGGGCGGGATACGCAGTATTTT. It encodes CASSVAGTGRDTQYF. The chain employs TRBV9 and TRBJ2-3; 9 bases are shared with TRBD1. Trimming at V came to 0 bases and at J to 6 bases, leaving 5 bases not matched to a gene. The CDR3 contains 15 residues. The germline gives CDR1 SGDLS, CDR2 YYNGEE.

The chain carries TRBV3-1 and TRBJ1-2; a weak D match, TRBD1 (6 bases). Germline assignment: CDR1 LGHDT and CDR2 YNNKEL (reference sequence). With 3 bases removed from V and 1 base from J, the gap between germline ends came to 12 bases. The CDR3 is made up of 15 amino acids. As DNA, the CDR3 is TGTGCCAGCAGCCACAGGACAGAGGATAACTATGGCTACACCTTC. It encodes CASSHRTEDNYGYTF.

The CDR3 coding sequence is TGTGCCAGTGAAGGGGGCCGCCAGCCCCAGCATTTT. It yields the protein CASEGGRQPQHF. The chain carries TRBV19 and TRBJ1-5; 7 positions match TRBD1. This CDR3 region has 12 residues. The germline V gene has CDR1 LNHDA and CDR2 SQIVND (reference sequence). With 8 bases clipped from V and 7 bases from J, the junction kept 5 bases outside the gene matches.

The chain joins TRBV7-9 to TRBJ1-1; D unclear. Trimming took off 1 base at V and 6 bases at J, with 18 bases between the two ends. CDR3 length equals 16 residues. Germline V lookup: CDR1 SEHNR, CDR2 FQNEAQ (reference sequence). The CDR3 DNA follows: TGTGCCAGCAGCTTAGAGGTAGGGAAAGGCGGGTCTGAAGCTTTCTTT. Translation gives CASSLEVGKGGSEAFF.

J is TRBJ2-7 and V is TRBV9; D may match TRBD1 or TRBD2 (6 bases each). CDR3 length equals 16 residues. The germline V and J ends were trimmed by 4 bases and 1 base, with 18 bases remaining between them. Germline V lookup: CDR1 SGDLS, CDR2 YYNGEE. The CDR3 loop reads CASSINEGGTSYEQYF. In DNA, the CDR3 is TGTGCCAGCAGCATAAATGAAGGGGGGACATCCTACGAGCAGTACTTC.

This clonotype has just one count. V and J are TRBV5-1 and TRBJ2-7; no firm D call. V shed 0 bases and J shed 2 bases, with 9 bases lying between them. The CDR3 spans 14 residues. Germline-derived CDR1 and CDR2 are SGHRS and YFSETQ. The CDR3 protein is CASSLGRPPYEQYF. CDR3 DNA sequence: TGCGCCAGCAGCTTGGGACGGCCTCCCTACGAGCAGTACTTC.

V and J are TRBV2 and TRBJ2-5, with 9 bases matching TRBD2. There are 17 residues in the CDR3. In germline, CDR1 is SNHLY, CDR2 FYNNEI. J gave up 1 base and V 3 bases, and 9 bases lay outside the gene matches. As DNA, the CDR3 is TGTGCCAGCAGTGAGCGATGGAGTAGCGGGAGCCAAGAGACCCAGTACTTC. It translates to CASSERWSSGSQETQYF.

J is TRBJ2-7 and V is TRBV19; D possibly matches TRBD1 or TRBD2 (5 bases each). The germline gives CDR1 LNHDA, CDR2 SQIVND (reference sequence). Trimming took 3 bases from V and 7 from J, leaving 10 bases between them. CDR3 length equals 12 residues. The CDR3 region is CASSILGEEQYF. The CDR3 region has the DNA TGTGCCAGTAGTATTTTGGGGGAGGAGCAGTACTTC.

The V and J genes are TRBV27 and TRBJ2-3, with unresolved D. V was cut by 4 bases and J by 5 bases, with 10 bases left in between. The CDR3 contains 13 residues. Per the germline V gene, CDR1 is MNHEY and CDR2 is SMNVEV (reference sequence). The CDR3 nucleotides read TGTGCCAGCAGTTCCCTATCCAGAGATACGCAGTATTTT. This encodes CASSSLSRDTQYF.

The chain couples TRBV29-1 to TRBJ1-1; 8 nucleotides align to TRBD1. Losses at the gene ends were 5 bases for V and 4 bases for J; bases not matched to a gene: 3. The CDR3 length is 12 residues. Germline loops: CDR1 SQVTM, CDR2 ANQGSEA. CDR3 amino acids: CSVPDRGTEAFF. The CDR3 DNA reads TGCAGCGTTCCCGACAGGGGCACTGAAGCTTTCTTT.

The count of this clonotype is one. This chain uses TRBV7-2 with TRBJ2-5; D assignment may be TRBD1 or TRBD2 (5 bases each). The CDR3 is 16 amino acids. Trimming stripped 6 bases from V and 4 bases from J, with 21 bases between. CDR1 and CDR2 from the germline V gene are SGHTA and FQGNSA. The DNA of the CDR3 is TGTGCCAGCAGACTCGAGGGACGGCCGGTAGGAGAGACCCAGTACTTC. Translation: CASRLEGRPVGETQYF.

This chain connects TRBV11-1 to TRBJ2-1; weak D call: TRBD2 (6 bases). CDR3 length: 13 residues. From germline, CDR1 is SGHAT and CDR2 FQDESV (reference sequence). Trimming shortened V by 7 bases and J by 7 bases, and 14 bases separated the two germline ends. CDR3 DNA: TGTGCCAGCACCAGGACTACCCAGAATGAGCAGTTCTTC. Residues: CASTRTTQNEQFF.

This sequence joins TRBV12-3 or TRBV12-4 and TRBJ1-3, with D tentatively TRBD1 (5 bases). The CDR3 is 14 residues long. V lost 7 bases to trimming and J lost 0 bases, with 10 bases between them. CDR3 region: CASNRPFSGNTIYF. The CDR3 bases are TGTGCCAGCAACAGGCCCTTCTCTGGAAACACCATATATTTT.

This clonotype was picked up one time. The J gene is TRBJ2-7, the V gene TRBV3-1; a possible D gene is TRBD2 (5 bases). The length of the CDR3 is 15 residues. Germline-derived CDR1 and CDR2 are LGHDT and YNNKEL (reference sequence). Trimming stripped 3 bases from V and 4 bases from J, with 16 bases between. The CDR3 region has the DNA TGTGCCAGCAGCCATCCACCGAGAGGGCAGTACGAGCAGTACTTC. Its protein product is CASSHPPRGQYEQYF.

In the case of this clonotype: A much larger clone differs from this one at a single base, so this may be a read error. V and J are TRBV7-8 and TRBJ2-7; no clear D gene. Germline CDR1 reads SGHVS; CDR2 reads FQNEAQ. V dropped 1 base and J dropped 2 bases, with 3 bases sitting between them. This CDR3 is 12 amino acids long. The CDR3 sequence is CASSLVTYEQYF. In DNA, the CDR3 is TGTGCCAGCAGCTTAGTGACCTACGAGCAGTACTTC.

The chain recombines TRBV7-3 with TRBJ2-1, with 8 bases matching TRBD2. This CDR3 comprises 15 residues. Germline values: CDR1 SGHTA, CDR2 FQGTGA. The J segment lost 7 bases and the V segment lost 4 bases, leaving 9 bases of the junction unmatched. In DNA, the CDR3 is TGTGCCAGCAGCTCCTCGGGGGGGCCAGGAAATGAGCAGTTCTTC. The encoded protein is CASSSSGGPGNEQFF.

The chain is built from TRBV9 and TRBJ1-2; D is ambiguous. Germline CDR1 SGDLS, CDR2 YYNGEE. Trimming took off 0 bases at V and 7 bases at J, with 7 bases between the two ends. CDR3 length: 12 residues. Here the CDR3 reads CASSVAGGGYTF. The CDR3 DNA follows: TGTGCCAGCAGCGTAGCAGGTGGTGGCTACACCTTC. Full variable domain (outside the CDR3, taken from reference TRBV9 and TRBJ1-2): DSGVTQTPKHLITATGQRVTLRCSPRSGDLSVYWYQQSLDQGLQFLIQYYNGEERAKGNILERFSAQQFPDLHSELNLSSLELGDSALYFCASSVAGGGYTFGSGTRLTVV.

This rearrangement joins TRBV5-6 to TRBJ1-1; D is ambiguous. Between the trimmed V and J ends, which lost 4 bases and 1 base, there was a span of 8 bases. Germline V gene data show CDR1 as SGHDT and CDR2 as YYEEEE. The CDR3 has 13 amino acids. CDR3 residues: CASSITGNTEAFF. The CDR3 bases are TGTGCCAGCAGCATCACCGGGAACACTGAAGCTTTCTTT.

The V and J genes are TRBV15 and TRBJ1-5; D may be TRBD1 (5 bases). V was shortened by 5 bases and J by 1 base, with 12 bases between the two germline ends. CDR1 is LNHNV, CDR2 YYDKDF, per germline (reference sequence). The CDR3 is made up of 15 amino acids. CDR3 sequence reads: CATSLERTSNQPQHF. CDR3 DNA: TGTGCCACCAGCCTCGAAAGGACAAGCAATCAGCCCCAGCATTTT.